A selection of T cell receptor beta chains follows, all from one sample in a study of monozygotic twins with cystic fibrosis. TCRdb keeps only in-frame clones here, not all; method: immunoSEQ multiplex PCR. The table lists approximately 24,000 clones, approximately 87% of them singletons, with around 1.3% in the top ten. The material sequenced was blood. The receptors were sampled from a woman aged 25 to 39 with cystic fibrosis. Both conserved end residues are part of each CDR3. D genes are given only for firm matches. The listing skips clone size in some rows; elsewhere it reads once, few, many or a size class.

TRBV11-2,TRBJ2-7,TRBD1,NA,CASSLETGVSNEQYF,TGTGCCAGCAGCTTGGAGACAGGGGTTAGCAACGAGCAGTACTTC
TRBV6-5,TRBJ1-4,TRBD1,once,CASRQGSEKLFF,TGTGCCTCAAGACAGGGGAGTGAAAAACTGTTTTTT
TRBV19,TRBJ2-7,NA,NA,CASSVGQSYEQYF,TGTGCCAGTAGCGTCGGGCAGTCCTACGAGCAGTACTTC
TRBV9,TRBJ2-3,NA,NA,CASSAHRRGAPTDTQYF,TGTGCCAGCAGCGCCCATCGAAGGGGGGCCCCCACAGATACGCAGTATTTT
TRBV27,TRBJ2-5,NA,NA,CASSSRPQETQYF,TGTGCCAGCAGTTCCCGACCGCAAGAGACCCAGTACTTC
TRBV11-2,TRBJ2-3,NA,once,CASSLDIRTQYF,TGTGCCAGCAGCTTAGATATTAGGACGCAGTATTTT
TRBV4-2,TRBJ2-5,NA,NA,CASSQSETQYF,TGTGCCAGCAGCCAATCGGAGACCCAGTACTTC
TRBV18,TRBJ1-2,TRBD1,NA,CASSPDRGQSGGYTF,TGTGCCAGCTCACCCGACAGGGGTCAGTCCGGTGGCTACACCTTC
TRBV5-1,TRBJ2-1,TRBD1,NA,CASSYGQGRGSYNEQFF,TGCGCCAGCAGCTACGGACAGGGGAGAGGTTCCTACAATGAGCAGTTCTTC
TRBV19,TRBJ1-2,TRBD1,NA,CAATGGVSLGYTF,TGTGCAGCGACAGGGGGCGTTTCGCTTGGCTACACCTTC
TRBV6-4,TRBJ2-1,TRBD2,NA,CASSPLAGGDYNEQFF,TGTGCCAGCAGTCCCCTAGCGGGGGGGGATTACAATGAGCAGTTCTTC
TRBV10-2,TRBJ2-7,NA,NA,CASSEDPSAFYEQYF,TGCGCCAGCAGTGAGGATCCCAGCGCTTTCTACGAGCAGTACTTC
TRBV9,TRBJ1-1,NA,NA,CASSVGEFSEAFF,TGTGCCAGCAGCGTGGGGGAATTCAGTGAAGCTTTCTTT
TRBV5-4,TRBJ2-7,NA,NA,CASSLVGYEQYF,TGTGCCAGCAGCTTGGTGGGATACGAGCAGTACTTC
TRBV6-1,TRBJ1-3,NA,NA,CASSEVEGHSGNTIYF,TGTGCCAGCAGTGAAGTGGAGGGACACTCTGGAAACACCATATATTTT
TRBV5-4,TRBJ2-1,NA,NA,CASSWDQVGSGEQFF,TGTGCCAGCAGCTGGGACCAAGTCGGGTCGGGTGAGCAGTTCTTC
TRBV4-3,TRBJ1-2,TRBD1,NA,CASSQARGSYGYTF,TGCGCCAGCAGCCAGGCCAGGGGGTCTTATGGCTACACCTTC
TRBV4-3,TRBJ1-3,NA,NA,CASSQERGVSGNTIYF,TGCGCCAGCAGCCAAGAAAGGGGGGTTTCCGGAAACACCATATATTTT